This T cell receptor beta chain was identified in a study of blood T cell repertoires in COVID-19. The wider study: Nucleic acid was either cDNA or gDNA, and it came from T cells, B-cell-depleted T cells, or PBMCs.

Per the study methods: How many nucleated cells were present was estimated from reference gene primer amplification. This table comes from immunoSEQ multiplex PCR, and its TCRdb copy is limited to in-frame clones, with some not included. The V and J calls and clone size were taken over from that table, and D and trimming were inferred from the DNA. The table records 55,000 to 60,000 clones, about 85% of them present only once. This CDR3 spans 15 amino acids. Germline V lookup: CDR1 LNHDA, CDR2 SQIVND (reference sequence). V gave up 5 bases and J gave up 2 bases; unmatched junction bases: 9. Sample: peripheral blood. This chain connects TRBV19 to TRBJ2-7; TRBD1 matches at 7 bases. The TCR originated in a man aged 35 to 55 with active COVID-19. In nucleotides, the CDR3 is TGTGCCAGTAGTTTACCGGGACAGAAGACCTACGAGCAGTACTTC. Translated, it gives CASSLPGQKTYEQYF. Drawing the rest from reference TRBV19 and TRBJ2-7, the complete variable domain is DGGITQSPKYLFRKEGQNVTLSCEQNLNHDAMYWYRQDPGQGLRLIYYSQIVNDFQKGDIAEGYSVSREKKESFPLTVTSAQKNPTAFYLCASSLPGQKTYEQYFGPGTRLTVT.